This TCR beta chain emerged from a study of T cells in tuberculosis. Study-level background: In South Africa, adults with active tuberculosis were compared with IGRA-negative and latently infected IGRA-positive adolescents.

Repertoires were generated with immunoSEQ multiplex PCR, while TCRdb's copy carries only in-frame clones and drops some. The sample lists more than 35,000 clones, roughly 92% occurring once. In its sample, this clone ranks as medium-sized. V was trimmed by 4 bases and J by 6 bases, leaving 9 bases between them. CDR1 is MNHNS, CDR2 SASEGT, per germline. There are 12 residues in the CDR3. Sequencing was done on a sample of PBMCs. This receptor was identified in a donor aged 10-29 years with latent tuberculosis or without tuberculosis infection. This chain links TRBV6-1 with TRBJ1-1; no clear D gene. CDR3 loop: CASSVLHAEAFF. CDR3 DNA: TGTGCCAGCAGTGTATTACATGCTGAAGCTTTCTTT.